Listed below are T cell receptor beta chains from one sample, sequenced in a study of Ad26.COV2.S vaccination and SARS-CoV-2 variants. Sequenced by immunoSEQ multiplex PCR; TCRdb stores in-frame clones only, minus some. In the table there are around 380,000 clones, roughly nine tenths of which are singletons. The input for sequencing was peripheral blood, taken in a trial of Ad26.COV2.S vaccine versus placebo. These receptors were taken from a person aged 18-65 years who received the Ad26.COV2.S COVID-19 vaccine or a placebo. CDR3s include the opening cysteine and the closing phenylalanine or tryptophan. A D gene is named only where the DNA matches it firmly. The listing skips clone size in some rows; elsewhere it reads once, few, many or a size class.

V	J	D	size	length	DNA	CDR3
TRBV12-3/TRBV12-4	TRBJ2-5	-	-	11	TGTGCCAGCAGACGGCAAGAGACCCAGTACTTC	CASRRQETQYF
TRBV4-1	TRBJ2-1	TRBD2	-	17	TGCGCCAGCAGCCAAGATCTTGGGACTAGCGGCTACAATGAGCAGTTCTTC	CASSQDLGTSGYNEQFF
TRBV30	TRBJ1-6	-	-	14	TGTGCCTGGAGTGTAGAGGGTGCTATTTCACCCCTCCACTTT	CAWSVEGAISPLHF
TRBV5-1	TRBJ1-1	-	-	14	TGCGCCAGCAGCCTGGGACCCTCCAGCACTGAAGCTTTCTTT	CASSLGPSSTEAFF
TRBV5-4	TRBJ2-7	TRBD1	-	14	TGTGCCAGCAGCCGGGACAGGGGCAGCTACGAGCAGTACTTC	CASSRDRGSYEQYF
TRBV5-1	TRBJ2-2	-	-	14	TGCGCCAGCAGCTTGGTCCCGCAATCCGGGGAGCTGTTTTTT	CASSLVPQSGELFF
TRBV4-1	TRBJ2-7	TRBD1	few	16	TGCGCCAGCAGCCCCCGGGCAGGGACAGGGTCTCCCGAGCAGTACTTC	CASSPRAGTGSPEQYF
TRBV29-1	TRBJ1-2	TRBD1	-	14	TGCAGCGTCCTCGACCCAGACAGGGAACATGGCTACACCTTC	CSVLDPDREHGYTF
TRBV5-6	TRBJ2-3	TRBD1	-	15	TGTGCCAGCAGCTTGCCTGCAGGGGGTGCAGATACGCAGTATTTT	CASSLPAGGADTQYF
TRBV11-2	TRBJ2-3	TRBD2	-	17	TGTGCCAGCAGCCTGGGACTAGCGGGGGACCTCACAGATACGCAGTATTTT	CASSLGLAGDLTDTQYF
TRBV4-1	TRBJ2-2	-	-	13	TGCGCCAGCAGCCAAGAAAGGGCTAGAGAGCTGTTTTTT	CASSQERARELFF
TRBV2	TRBJ2-7	-	-	16	TGTGCCAGCAGCCAAAGTCGGGCAGGAATACACTACGAGCAGTACTTC	CASSQSRAGIHYEQYF
TRBV4-1	TRBJ1-3	-	-	17	TGCGCCAGCAGCCAAGATATATTACGGGACTCTGGAAACACCATATATTTT	CASSQDILRDSGNTIYF
TRBV27	TRBJ2-4	-	-	15	TGTGCCAGCAGTCCGACCGAGCTAGCCAAAAACATTCAGTACTTC	CASSPTELAKNIQYF
TRBV19	TRBJ1-6	-	-	17	TGTGCCAGTAGATCCCTGAGGGGGATCGTTTATAATTCACCCCTCCACTTT	CASRSLRGIVYNSPLHF
TRBV6-5	TRBJ1-2	TRBD1	-	13	TGTGCCAGCAGGAACAGGGGGCAGGATGGCTACACCTTC	CASRNRGQDGYTF
TRBV24-1	TRBJ2-2	TRBD1	-	15	TGTGCCACCACCGGGGGACAGGGGGTCGCGGGGGAGCTGTTTTTT	CATTGGQGVAGELFF
TRBV3-1/TRBV3-2	TRBJ2-7	TRBD1	-	15	TGTGCCAGCAGCCTTCCGAGACAGGGTCTCTACGAGCAGTACTTC	CASSLPRQGLYEQYF
TRBV9	TRBJ1-4	-	-	14	TGTGCCAGCATTTCGGGACACCGAAATGAAAAACTGTTTTTT	CASISGHRNEKLFF
TRBV4-1	TRBJ1-4	-	-	16	TGCGCCAGCAGCCAAGATCCCATTGCAACTAATGAAAAACTGTTTTTT	CASSQDPIATNEKLFF